The 17 T cell receptor beta chains below were found in one sample sequenced in a study of blood T cell repertoires in COVID-19. Data came from immunoSEQ multiplex PCR; TCRdb stores just in-frame clones and leaves some out. The top ten hold about a tenth of the sample, which has 200,000 to 250,000 clones, roughly 87% seen once. Sequencing used PBMCs or T cells enriched from blood (not recorded which). The receptors here all came from a man between 18 and 29 years old with acute COVID-19.

The chain carries TRBV29-1 and TRBJ2-1; D is possibly TRBD1 (6 bases). V was shortened by 7 bases and J by 5 bases, with 18 bases between the two germline ends. The germline V gene encodes CDR1 SQVTM and CDR2 ANQGSEA. CDR3 size: 14 residues. The CDR3 DNA reads TGCAGCGGCGCAGGACAGAGTTCTCACAATGAGCAGTTCTTC. Protein: CSGAGQSSHNEQFF.

This clone was recorded once. The rearrangement joins TRBV18 to TRBJ2-7, with 7 bases identical to TRBD1. The V gene end was trimmed by 8 bases and the J gene end by 0 bases; junction bases not matched to a gene: 4. The CDR3 loop spans 13 amino acids. CDR1 KGHSH and CDR2 LQKENI come from the germline V gene. In DNA form, the CDR3 reads TGTGCCAGCCGGGACAGTAGCTCCTACGAGCAGTACTTC. Protein: CASRDSSSYEQYF. Based on the CDR3 plus reference TRBV18 and TRBJ2-7, the full variable domain is NAGVMQNPRHLVRRRGQEARLRCSPMKGHSHVYWYRQLPEEGLKFMVYLQKENIIDESGMPKERFSAEFPKEGPSILRIQQVVRGDSAAYFCASRDSSSYEQYFGPGTRLTVT.

The rearrangement joins TRBV4-3 to TRBJ1-1; a weak D match, TRBD1 (6 bases). V lost 4 bases and J 3 bases, leaving 18 bases between the germline ends. This CDR3 is built from 16 residues. CDR1 and CDR2 from the germline V gene are LGHNA and YSLEER. This CDR3 reads CASSRGRRSGDTEAFF. DNA for the CDR3: TGCGCCAGCAGCCGAGGTCGTAGGTCAGGGGACACTGAAGCTTTCTTT.

The chain carries TRBV4-3 and TRBJ2-7, with D possibly matching TRBD1 (5 bases). Trimming shortened V by 0 bases and J by 1 base, and 10 bases separated the two germline ends. The CDR3 extends over 15 amino acids. In germline, CDR1 is LGHNA, CDR2 YSLEER. For the CDR3, the DNA is TGCGCCAGCAGCCAAGATCGGCAGGGTTCCTACGAGCAGTACTTC. It codes for CASSQDRQGSYEQYF.

This sequence joins TRBV5-1 and TRBJ1-2; TRBD1 matches 7 bases. The trim removed 3 bases at V and 6 bases at J, leaving 5 bases unmatched. The length of the CDR3 is 13 residues. The germline V gene encodes CDR1 SGHRS and CDR2 YFSETQ. In nucleotides, the CDR3 is TGCGCCAGCAGCTCCAACAGGGGAGATGGCTACACCTTC. Encoded protein: CASSSNRGDGYTF.

V and J are TRBV30 and TRBJ2-7; TRBD2 might be the D (5 bases). Germline V gives CDR1 GTSNPN, CDR2 SVGIG (reference sequence). The CDR3 is 14 amino acids. V lost 0 bases and J 3 bases, leaving 12 bases between the germline ends. In DNA form, the CDR3 reads TGTGCCTGGAGTGTACCCCCGGGAAACTACGAGCAGTACTTC. It translates to CAWSVPPGNYEQYF.

V and J are TRBV28 and TRBJ1-2; no clear D. Germline CDR1 reads MDHEN; CDR2 reads SYDVKM. Trimming took off 1 base at V and 8 bases at J, with 11 bases between the two ends. The CDR3 has 13 residues. The CDR3 sequence is CASSLLIRGGYTF. The DNA of the CDR3 is TGTGCCAGCAGTTTATTAATTCGGGGAGGCTACACCTTC.

The rearrangement joins TRBV25-1 to TRBJ2-2; maybe TRBD1 (5 bases). Looked up from germline, CDR1 is MGHDK and CDR2 is SYGVNS. This CDR3 has 15 residues. Trimming took 5 bases from V and 0 from J, leaving 10 bases between them. The CDR3 DNA reads TGTGCCAGCAGTTGGACAACCGCGAACACCGGGGAGCTGTTTTTT. Its translation: CASSWTTANTGELFF.

This chain links TRBV12-3 or TRBV12-4 with TRBJ2-2, with D perhaps TRBD1 (5 bases). This CDR3 has 13 amino acids. V lost 6 bases, J lost 5 bases, and 10 bases lay in between. The CDR3 region is CASSYKGTGELFF. CDR3 coding DNA: TGTGCCAGCAGCTACAAGGGGACCGGGGAGCTGTTTTTT.

The chain uses TRBV4-1 and TRBJ2-3, with 8 bases that match TRBD2. CDR3 length: 16 amino acids. From germline, CDR1 is MGHRA and CDR2 YSYEKL. Trimming took 1 base from V and 4 from J; bases not matched to a gene: 7. The CDR3 is CASSQVLAGMADTQYF. In nucleotides, the CDR3 is TGCGCCAGCAGCCAAGTATTAGCGGGAATGGCAGATACGCAGTATTTT.

The chain links TRBV7-2 to TRBJ1-2; possibly TRBD1 for D (5 bases). The germline V gene has CDR1 SGHTA and CDR2 FQGNSA. V was shortened by 5 bases and J by 2 bases, with 15 bases between the two germline ends. The CDR3 runs 15 residues. The CDR3 spells CASSTLGQGNYGYTF. In DNA, the CDR3 is TGTGCCAGCAGCACCCTGGGGCAGGGAAACTATGGCTACACCTTC.

This chain connects TRBV5-3 to TRBJ1-6; D possibly corresponds to TRBD1 (6 bases). TRBV5-3 is annotated as an ORF whose role is uncertain. The V end lost 4 bases, the J end lost 10 bases, and 15 bases lay between the germline ends. The CDR3 sequence is 14 residues long. CDR3 nucleotide sequence: TGTGCCAGAAGCCCCACAGGGTGGAACTCACCCCTCCACTTT. Encoded protein: CARSPTGWNSPLHF.

V and J are TRBV5-1 and TRBJ2-1, with 11 nucleotides matching TRBD2. With V trimmed by 0 bases and J by 4 bases, 6 bases remained unmatched. CDR3 length: 17 amino acids. Germline CDR1 SGHRS, CDR2 YFSETQ. The CDR3 is CASSLGLAGPTYNEQFF. Here the CDR3 DNA reads TGCGCCAGCAGCTTGGGACTAGCGGGACCGACATACAATGAGCAGTTCTTC.

This chain connects TRBV5-5 to TRBJ1-5, with a tentative D call TRBD1 (6 bases). The CDR3 contains 15 residues. Per the germline V gene, CDR1 is SGHKS and CDR2 is YYEKEE (reference sequence). V was cut by 5 bases and J by 5 bases, with 17 bases left in between. The chain's CDR3 is CASSSDGGGHQPQHF. DNA for the CDR3: TGTGCCAGCAGTTCTGACGGCGGGGGGCATCAGCCCCAGCATTTT.

The chain joins TRBV7-3 to TRBJ2-1; 7 bases are a match to TRBD1. The CDR3 contains 15 residues. Germline CDR1 and CDR2: SGHTA and FQGTGA. Trimming removed 4 bases from V and 8 bases from J; junction bases left unmatched: 11. The CDR3 loop is CASSSEPTGDDEQFF. The CDR3 coding sequence is TGTGCCAGCAGCTCGGAACCAACAGGGGACGATGAGCAGTTCTTC.

The J gene is TRBJ2-1, the V gene TRBV2; TRBD1 is a possible D gene (6 bases). Trimming took off 6 bases at V and 9 bases at J, with 18 bases between the two ends. Germline lookup yields CDR1 SNHLY and CDR2 FYNNEI. The CDR3 has 14 residues. In DNA, the CDR3 is TGTGCCAGCAGCCAGGGGCCGGCAGGGAGTGAGCAGTTCTTC. Protein sequence: CASSQGPAGSEQFF.

The CDR3 nucleotides read TGTGCCAGCAGTGCCAGGGGGCGGGAAGCTAACTATGGCTACACCTTC. Protein sequence: CASSARGREANYGYTF. This chain joins TRBV6-1 and TRBJ1-2; 8 bases line up with TRBD1. The CDR3 covers 16 residues. Germline-derived CDR1 and CDR2 are MNHNS and SASEGT. Germline trimming cut 4 bases from V and 0 bases from J; bases unmatched to any gene: 7.